This is a list of T cell receptor beta chains from one sample in a study of beta chain features in type 1 diabetes. Sequencing was performed with immunoSEQ multiplex PCR; in TCRdb, only in-frame clones are kept and a portion is missing. The sample includes about 930,000 clones, 17% of them seen just once. Input material: naive CD4+ T cells from blood. The origin of the receptors is a woman younger than 30 in good health. Each CDR3 is given with its conserved first and last residue. Each record gives: CDR3 protein, CDR3 DNA, V gene, J gene, clone size, D gene. A D gene is named only where the DNA matches it firmly. Size tells how often a clone was seen (once, few, many) or the class of an expanded clone, and some rows leave it out.

CASSVGLVGAQYF	TGTGCCAGCAGCGTAGGACTGGTTGGAGCGCAGTACTTC	TRBV9	TRBJ2-7	few	.
CASSDSTTADTQYF	TGTGCCAGCAGCGACTCTACTACGGCAGATACGCAGTATTTT	TRBV5-6	TRBJ2-3	few	.
CASSLVGAAPNGYTF	TGTGCCAGCAGCTTAGTCGGTGCAGCTCCCAATGGCTACACCTTC	TRBV7-2	TRBJ1-2	.	.
CASSDLGGSGSYEQYF	TGTGCCAGCAGTGACCTGGGCGGGAGTGGATCCTACGAGCAGTACTTC	TRBV6-1	TRBJ2-7	few	TRBD2
CASSFSAGGQETQYF	TGTGCCAGCAGTTTTTCGGCGGGAGGGCAAGAGACCCAGTACTTC	TRBV9	TRBJ2-5	few	TRBD2
CASSLGLGERTF	TGCGCCAGCAGCTTGGGTCTGGGGGAACGCACCTTC	TRBV5-1	TRBJ1-2	.	.
CASSNGGEETQYF	TGTGCCAGCAGCAACGGGGGGGAAGAGACCCAGTACTTC	TRBV7-9	TRBJ2-5	.	TRBD2
CASSPRSSGRGTDTQYF	TGCGCCAGCAGCCCCCGGTCTAGCGGGAGGGGGACAGATACGCAGTATTTT	TRBV5-1	TRBJ2-3	.	TRBD2
CASRRPGGAGGYTF	TGCGCCAGCAGAAGGCCAGGGGGCGCCGGGGGCTACACCTTC	TRBV4-1	TRBJ1-2	.	TRBD1
CASSPGLDYEQYF	TGTGCCAGCTCACCAGGCCTGGACTACGAGCAGTACTTC	TRBV18	TRBJ2-7	.	.
CASSLMTANTEAFF	TGTGCCAGCAGCTTGATGACAGCAAACACTGAAGCTTTCTTT	TRBV5-4	TRBJ1-1	.	.
CASRPGGRDQPQHF	TGTGCCAGCAGGCCAGGGGGAAGGGATCAGCCCCAGCATTTT	TRBV6-5	TRBJ1-5	few	TRBD1
CSVEGQRMNTEAFF	TGCAGCGTTGAAGGTCAGCGTATGAACACTGAAGCTTTCTTT	TRBV29-1	TRBJ1-1	few	.
CASSQVLAGGRYEQFF	TGCGCCAGCAGCCAGGTACTAGCGGGAGGCCGTTATGAGCAGTTCTTC	TRBV4-3	TRBJ2-1	few	TRBD2
CASSIQQGSSYEQYF	TGTGCCAGTAGTATCCAACAGGGTAGCAGCTACGAGCAGTACTTC	TRBV19	TRBJ2-7	few	.
CASRQTNVGTDTQYF	TGTGCCAGCAGACAAACTAATGTGGGCACAGATACGCAGTATTTT	TRBV6-5	TRBJ2-3	.	.
CASSSNSQPQHF	TGTGCCAGCAGCTCCAACTCCCAGCCCCAGCATTTT	TRBV7-2	TRBJ1-5	few	.
CASSPGLGYNEQFF	TGTGCCAGCAGCCCGGGACTAGGCTACAATGAGCAGTTCTTC	TRBV11-2	TRBJ2-1	.	TRBD2
CASVTSGWTGELFF	TGTGCCAGCGTCACTAGCGGATGGACCGGGGAGCTGTTTTTT	TRBV28	TRBJ2-2	.	TRBD2
CASSLEVRGSGEQFF	TGCGCCAGCAGCTTGGAGGTGCGAGGATCCGGCGAGCAGTTCTTC	TRBV5-1	TRBJ2-1	few	.
CASKVQGSVTYEQYF	TGTGCCAGCAAAGTACAGGGGTCAGTTACCTACGAGCAGTACTTC	TRBV6-1	TRBJ2-7	.	TRBD1
CASSSTAGYTGELFF	TGTGCCAGCAGCTCCACAGCTGGATACACCGGGGAGCTGTTTTTT	TRBV11-2	TRBJ2-2	few	.
CASSLFAAGQFF	TGTGCCAGCAGCTTATTCGCGGCAGGGCAGTTCTTC	TRBV7-2	TRBJ2-1	few	.
CASSQTRIATDTQYF	TGTGCCAGCAGCCAAACCCGAATAGCCACAGATACGCAGTATTTT	TRBV7-2	TRBJ2-3	few	.
CASRPPAVISYNEQFF	TGTGCCAGCAGGCCGCCAGCGGTTATATCCTACAATGAGCAGTTCTTC	TRBV28	TRBJ2-1	few	.
CASTSRETRGTNEQFF	TGTGCCAGCACCTCCCGGGAGACTAGAGGGACTAATGAGCAGTTCTTC	TRBV7-9	TRBJ2-1	few	.
CASSQVSQGPLYEQYF	TGCGCCAGCAGCCAAGTCAGCCAGGGGCCCCTCTACGAGCAGTACTTC	TRBV4-3	TRBJ2-7	few	.
CASSRLSAGAQAFF	TGTGCCAGCAGTCGATTATCAGCGGGTGCCCAAGCTTTCTTT	TRBV2	TRBJ1-1	few	.
CASSLLGTGWNEQFF	TGTGCCAGCAGCCTTCTCGGGACAGGGTGGAATGAGCAGTTCTTC	TRBV5-8	TRBJ2-1	.	TRBD1
CASSLRDRGRMFF	TGTGCCAGCAGTCTCAGAGACAGGGGAAGAATGTTCTTC	TRBV6-6	TRBJ2-1	few	TRBD1
CASSLGGSNQPQHF	TGTGCCAGCAGTTTGGGAGGGAGCAATCAGCCCCAGCATTTT	TRBV28	TRBJ1-5	few	.
CASSLNAGRETQYF	TGCGCCAGCAGCTTGAACGCGGGGCGAGAGACCCAGTACTTC	TRBV5-1	TRBJ2-5	few	.
CASIRLTDSKIYEQYF	TGTGCCAGCATCCGGCTTACCGACAGCAAGATCTACGAGCAGTACTTC	TRBV7-8	TRBJ2-7	.	.
CASSMFGTGSNEQYF	TGTGCCAGTAGTATGTTTGGGACAGGGTCCAACGAGCAGTACTTC	TRBV19	TRBJ2-7	.	TRBD1
CASSDQAGAGYEQYF	TGTGCCAGCAGCGACCAAGCGGGAGCGGGTTACGAGCAGTACTTC	TRBV7-2	TRBJ2-7	few	TRBD2
CASYSRATSTDTQYF	TGTGCCAGTTATAGTCGCGCCACTAGCACAGATACGCAGTATTTT	TRBV6-5	TRBJ2-3	few	.
CASSLYRGSDEQYF	TGTGCCAGCAGTTTATACAGGGGATCGGACGAGCAGTACTTC	TRBV27	TRBJ2-7	few	TRBD1
CASTLGTRPYEQYF	TGTGCCAGCACCCTCGGGACTAGGCCCTACGAGCAGTACTTC	TRBV7-6	TRBJ2-7	.	TRBD2
CASSPGLNQETQYF	TGCGCCAGCAGCCCCGGACTTAATCAAGAGACCCAGTACTTC	TRBV4-3	TRBJ2-5	few	.
CASSQEVGTSGTDTQYF	TGTGCCAGCAGCCAAGAGGTTGGGACTAGCGGGACAGATACGCAGTATTTT	TRBV14	TRBJ2-3	.	TRBD2
CASSLAQGGNTEAFF	TGCGCCAGCAGCTTGGCACAGGGAGGGAACACTGAAGCTTTCTTT	TRBV5-1	TRBJ1-1	.	.
CASSSQGDPYNEQFF	TGTGCCAGCAGCTCGCAGGGCGACCCCTACAATGAGCAGTTCTTC	TRBV7-3	TRBJ2-1	.	.
CASSLDPTSGRRHEQFF	TGCGCCAGCAGCTTGGACCCAACTAGCGGGAGGCGGCATGAGCAGTTCTTC	TRBV5-1	TRBJ2-1	.	TRBD2
CAISESSTGSETQYF	TGTGCCATCAGTGAGTCATCGACAGGGTCGGAGACCCAGTACTTC	TRBV10-3	TRBJ2-5	.	TRBD1
CASSVVSAGELFF	TGTGCCAGCAGCGTAGTTAGTGCCGGGGAGCTGTTTTTT	TRBV9	TRBJ2-2	few	.
CASSPLGASGTEDEQFF	TGTGCCAGCAGCCCCCTGGGGGCTAGCGGGACTGAAGATGAGCAGTTCTTC	TRBV5-4	TRBJ2-1	.	TRBD2
CATAQRQQETQYF	TGTGCCACCGCCCAGCGGCAACAAGAGACCCAGTACTTC	TRBV2	TRBJ2-5	.	.
CASSLTSEDEQFF	TGTGCCAGCAGCTTGACTAGCGAGGATGAGCAGTTCTTC	TRBV7-9	TRBJ2-1	.	TRBD2
CASSLMGGDEQFF	TGCGCCAGCAGCTTGATGGGGGGCGATGAGCAGTTCTTC	TRBV5-1	TRBJ2-1	few	.